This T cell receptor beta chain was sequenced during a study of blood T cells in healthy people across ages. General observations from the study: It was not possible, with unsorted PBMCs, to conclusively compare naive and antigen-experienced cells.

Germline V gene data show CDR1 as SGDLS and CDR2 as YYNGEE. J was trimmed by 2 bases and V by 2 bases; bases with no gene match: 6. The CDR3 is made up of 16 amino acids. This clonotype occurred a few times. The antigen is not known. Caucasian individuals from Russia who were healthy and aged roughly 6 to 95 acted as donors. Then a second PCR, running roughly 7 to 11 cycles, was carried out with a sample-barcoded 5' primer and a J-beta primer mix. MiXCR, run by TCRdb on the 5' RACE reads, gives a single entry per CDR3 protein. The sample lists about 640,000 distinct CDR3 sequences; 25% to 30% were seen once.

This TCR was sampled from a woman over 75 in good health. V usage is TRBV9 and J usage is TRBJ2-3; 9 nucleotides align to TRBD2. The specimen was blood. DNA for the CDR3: TGTGCCAGCAGCGTTGCAGCGGGGGGCCTCACAGATACGCAGTATTTT. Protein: CASSVAAGGLTDTQYF. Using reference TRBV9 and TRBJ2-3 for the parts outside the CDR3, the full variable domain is DSGVTQTPKHLITATGQRVTLRCSPRSGDLSVYWYQQSLDQGLQFLIQYYNGEERAKGNILERFSAQQFPDLHSELNLSSLELGDSALYFCASSVAAGGLTDTQYFGPGTRLTVL.